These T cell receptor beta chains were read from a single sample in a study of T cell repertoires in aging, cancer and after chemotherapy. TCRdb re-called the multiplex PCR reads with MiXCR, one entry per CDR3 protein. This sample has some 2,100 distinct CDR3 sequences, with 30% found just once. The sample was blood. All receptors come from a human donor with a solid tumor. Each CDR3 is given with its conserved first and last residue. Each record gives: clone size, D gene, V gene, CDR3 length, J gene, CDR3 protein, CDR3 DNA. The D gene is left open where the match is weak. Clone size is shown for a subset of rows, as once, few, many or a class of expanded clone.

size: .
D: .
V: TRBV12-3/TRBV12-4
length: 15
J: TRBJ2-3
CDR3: CASSRAAGEAATQYF
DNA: TGTGCCAGCAGCCGAGCAGCGGGTGAGGCTGCTACGCAGTATTTT

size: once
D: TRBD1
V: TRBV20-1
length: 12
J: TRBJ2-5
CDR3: CSANRGKETQYF
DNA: TGCAGTGCCAACAGGGGGAAAGAGACCCAGTACTTC

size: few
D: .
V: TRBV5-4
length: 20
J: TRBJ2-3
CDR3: CASSLAGLRTAGRRTDTQYF
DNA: TGTGCCAGCAGCTTGGCAGGTTTACGGACCGCCGGGCGTCGCACAGATACGCAGTATTTT

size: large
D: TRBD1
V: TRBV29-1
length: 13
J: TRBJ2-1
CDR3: CSVEGTGGSEQFF
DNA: TGCAGCGTTGAAGGGACAGGGGGCAGCGAGCAGTTCTTC

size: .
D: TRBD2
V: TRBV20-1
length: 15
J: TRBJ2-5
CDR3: CSARDQAGGKETQYF
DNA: TGCAGTGCTAGAGATCAGGCGGGGGGGAAGGAGACCCAGTACTTC

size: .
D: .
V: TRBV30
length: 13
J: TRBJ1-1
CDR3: CAWRGAGTSEAFF
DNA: TGTGCCTGGAGAGGGGCCGGGACATCTGAAGCTTTCTTT

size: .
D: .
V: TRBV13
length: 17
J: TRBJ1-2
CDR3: CASSPDGTRFPNYGYTF
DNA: TGTGCCAGCAGCCCAGACGGGACAAGGTTTCCTAACTATGGCTACACCTTC

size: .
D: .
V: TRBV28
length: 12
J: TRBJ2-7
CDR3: CATEGGTYEQYF
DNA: TGTGCCACGGAGGGGGGGACCTACGAGCAGTACTTC

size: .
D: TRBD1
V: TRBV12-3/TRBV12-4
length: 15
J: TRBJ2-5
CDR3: CASSLGDRAQETQYF
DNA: TGTGCCAGCAGTTTAGGGGACAGGGCCCAAGAGACCCAGTACTTC

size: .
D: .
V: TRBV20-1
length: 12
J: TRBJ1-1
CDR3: CSASLVNTEAFF
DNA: TGCAGTGCTAGTTTAGTGAACACTGAAGCTTTCTTT

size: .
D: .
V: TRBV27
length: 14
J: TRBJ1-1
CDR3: CASSYRTGGTEAFF
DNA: TGTGCCAGCAGTTATAGGACGGGGGGCACTGAAGCTTTCTTT

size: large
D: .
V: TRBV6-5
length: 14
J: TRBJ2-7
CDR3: CASSYSPGRDEQYF
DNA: TGTGCCAGCAGTTACTCGCCGGGACGCGACGAGCAGTACTTC

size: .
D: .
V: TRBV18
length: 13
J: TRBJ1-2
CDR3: CASSLTGDVGYTF
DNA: TGTGCCAGCTCCCTAACGGGGGACGTTGGCTACACCTTC

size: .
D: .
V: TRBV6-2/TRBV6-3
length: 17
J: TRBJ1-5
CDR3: CASSYRGPQWSNQPQHF
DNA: TGTGCCAGCAGTTACAGGGGCCCGCAATGGAGCAATCAGCCCCAGCATTTT

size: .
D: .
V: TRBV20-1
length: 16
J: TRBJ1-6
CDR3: CSARSSVSSYNSPLHF
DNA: TGCAGTGCTAGATCCTCAGTAAGCTCCTATAATTCACCCCTCCACTTT

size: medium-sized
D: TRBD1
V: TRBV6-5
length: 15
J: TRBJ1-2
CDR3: CASSRTGTGASGYTF
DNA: TGTGCCAGCAGCCGGACCGGGACAGGGGCGAGTGGCTACACCTTC

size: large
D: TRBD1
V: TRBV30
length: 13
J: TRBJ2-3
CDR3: CGPGTGITDTQYF
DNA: TGTGGACCCGGGACAGGGATAACAGATACGCAGTATTTT

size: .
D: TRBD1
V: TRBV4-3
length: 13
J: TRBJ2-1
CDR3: CASSSQQGNEQFF
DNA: TGCGCCAGCAGCTCACAACAGGGGAATGAGCAGTTCTTC

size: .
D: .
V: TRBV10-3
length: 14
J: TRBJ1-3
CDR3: CAISGQFSGNTIYF
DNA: TGTGCCATCAGCGGACAGTTCTCTGGAAACACCATATATTTT

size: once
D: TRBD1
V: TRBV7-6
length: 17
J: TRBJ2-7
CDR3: CASSSLTPGTGSYEQYF
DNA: TGTGCCAGCAGCTCGTTGACACCCGGGACAGGGTCTTACGAGCAGTACTTC

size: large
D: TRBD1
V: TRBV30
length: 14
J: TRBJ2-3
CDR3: CAWSTGQGTDTQYF
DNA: TGTGCCTGGAGTACGGGACAGGGGACAGATACGCAGTATTTT

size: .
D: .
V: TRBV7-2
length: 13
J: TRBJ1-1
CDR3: CASSSGATFEAFF
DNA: TGTGCCAGCAGCTCCGGCGCTACATTTGAAGCTTTCTTT

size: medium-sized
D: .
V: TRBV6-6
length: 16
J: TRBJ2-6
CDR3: CASSRGVASGANVLTF
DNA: TGTGCCAGCAGTAGGGGGGTGGCCTCTGGGGCCAACGTCCTGACTTTC

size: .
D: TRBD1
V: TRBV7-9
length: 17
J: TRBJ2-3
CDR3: CASSPLPDRGLADTQYF
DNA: TGTGCCAGCAGCCCCCTCCCGGACAGGGGGCTCGCAGATACGCAGTATTTT

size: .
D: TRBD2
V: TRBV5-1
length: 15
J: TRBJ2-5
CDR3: CASSSGLARQETQYF
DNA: TGCGCCAGCAGCTCGGGACTAGCGAGGCAAGAGACCCAGTACTTC

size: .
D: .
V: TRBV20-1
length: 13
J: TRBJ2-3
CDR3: CSARQVGTDTQYF
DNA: TGCAGTGCGCGACAGGTCGGCACAGATACGCAGTATTTT

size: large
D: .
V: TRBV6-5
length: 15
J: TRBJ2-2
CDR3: CASSYAWGGGGELFF
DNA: TGTGCCAGCAGTTACGCCTGGGGCGGAGGCGGGGAGCTGTTTTTT

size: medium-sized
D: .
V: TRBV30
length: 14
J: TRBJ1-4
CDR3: CAWTTSRGNEKLFF
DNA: TGTGCCTGGACAACTAGTCGGGGTAATGAAAAACTGTTTTTT

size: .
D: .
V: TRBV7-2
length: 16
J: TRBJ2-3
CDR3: CASSLEEGVYTDTQYF
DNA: TGTGCCAGCAGCTTAGAAGAGGGGGTATATACAGATACGCAGTATTTT

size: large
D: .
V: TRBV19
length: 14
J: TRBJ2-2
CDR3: CASRTASNTGELFF
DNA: TGTGCCAGCCGGACAGCTTCGAACACCGGGGAGCTGTTTTTT

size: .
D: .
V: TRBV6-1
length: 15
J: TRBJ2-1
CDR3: CASSKVRGSYNEQFF
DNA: TGTGCCAGCAGTAAAGTAAGGGGATCCTACAATGAGCAGTTCTTC

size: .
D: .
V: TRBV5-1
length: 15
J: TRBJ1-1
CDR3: CASSLVPGADTEAFF
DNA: TGCGCCAGCAGCTTGGTCCCGGGGGCCGACACTGAAGCTTTCTTT

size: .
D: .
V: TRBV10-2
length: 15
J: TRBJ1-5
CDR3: CASSESITVNQPQHF
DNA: TGCGCCAGCAGTGAGTCGATAACAGTTAATCAGCCCCAGCATTTT

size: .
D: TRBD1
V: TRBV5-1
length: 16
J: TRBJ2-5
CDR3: CASSPAGRGQGETQYF
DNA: TGCGCCAGCAGCCCCGCTGGCAGGGGGCAGGGAGAGACCCAGTACTTC

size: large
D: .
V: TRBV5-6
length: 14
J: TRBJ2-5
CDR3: CASSLSAGGETQYF
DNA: TGTGCCAGCAGCTTGTCGGCAGGCGGAGAGACCCAGTACTTC

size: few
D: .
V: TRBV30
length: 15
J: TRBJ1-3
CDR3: CAWSVGTFSGNTIYF
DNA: TGTGCCTGGAGTGTGGGGACCTTCTCTGGAAACACCATATATTTT

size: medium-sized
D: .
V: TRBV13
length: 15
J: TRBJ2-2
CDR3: CASSPDTLNTGELFF
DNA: TGTGCCAGCAGCCCGGACACCCTGAACACCGGGGAGCTGTTTTTT

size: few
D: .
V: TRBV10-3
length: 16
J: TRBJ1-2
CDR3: CAISDPRGGTNYGYTF
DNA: TGTGCCATCAGTGATCCTCGGGGAGGGACTAACTATGGCTACACCTTC

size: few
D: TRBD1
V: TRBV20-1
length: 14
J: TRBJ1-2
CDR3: CSATWTGGHYGYTF
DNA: TGCAGTGCTACCTGGACAGGGGGCCACTATGGCTACACCTTC